The next 26 T cell receptor beta chains were all read from a single sample in a study of memory CD4+ T cells and cytomegalovirus serostatus. Single viable CD3+CD4+CD8-CD45RO+ cells were sorted as the memory CD4+ T cells. Only in-frame clones appear in the TCRdb table, and some are missing; sequencing was by immunoSEQ multiplex PCR. The table includes about 56,000 clones, roughly 80% detected once. Source material: memory CD4+ T cells from blood. These receptors were collected from an adult in good health and CMV-seronegative.

The V and J genes are TRBV7-3 and TRBJ2-2; 11 bases map to TRBD2. From germline, CDR1 is SGHTA and CDR2 FQGTGA. CDR3 length equals 16 residues. V shed 3 bases and J 7 bases; nucleotides not matched to a gene: 7. The CDR3 DNA is TGTGCCAGCAGCTTGACTAGCGGGGCTAATATCGGGGAGCTGTTTTTT. Its translation is CASSLTSGANIGELFF.

V usage is TRBV2 and J usage is TRBJ1-5, with a tentative D call TRBD1 (5 bases). CDR1 SNHLY and CDR2 FYNNEI come from the germline V gene. Trimming left V 5 bases short and J 0 bases short, with 17 bases between. The CDR3 runs to 17 residues. The CDR3 bases are TGTGCCAGCAGTCCCCGGGACCGGGTTTATAGCAATCAGCCCCAGCATTTT. It specifies CASSPRDRVYSNQPQHF.

The chain joins TRBV5-1 to TRBJ2-3, with TRBD2 as a possible D gene (6 bases). The V gene's germline CDR1 is SGHRS and CDR2 YFSETQ. V dropped 3 bases and J dropped 2 bases, with 13 bases sitting between them. There are 15 residues in the CDR3. The DNA for the CDR3 is TGCGCCAGCAGCTCCAGGAGCGGGTACACAGATACGCAGTATTTT. Protein product: CASSSRSGYTDTQYF.

The V gene is TRBV5-1, the J gene TRBJ2-2, with D unresolved. This CDR3 contains 13 residues. Germline V gene lookup returns CDR1 SGHRS and CDR2 YFSETQ. Deletions cut 3 bases from V and 7 bases from J, with 10 bases between. The CDR3: CASSWAAGGELFF. In nucleotides, the CDR3 is TGCGCCAGCAGCTGGGCCGCAGGCGGGGAGCTGTTTTTT.

CDR3 sequence (DNA): TGTGCCAGCAGTGAAGCTTGGGGGAGGGTTAACTATGGCTACACCTTC. It specifies CASSEAWGRVNYGYTF. The chain uses TRBV6-1 and TRBJ1-2; tentatively, D is TRBD1 (5 bases). The CDR3 runs to 16 residues. Trimming stripped 0 bases from V and 1 base from J, with 12 bases between. CDR1 and CDR2 (germline): MNHNS, SASEGT.

The chain is built from TRBV7-2 and TRBJ2-7, with TRBD1 identical over 9 bases. V lost 7 bases, J lost 0 bases, and 4 bases stayed unmatched. Looked up from germline, CDR1 is SGHTA and CDR2 is FQGNSA. This CDR3 contains 14 residues. CDR3 coding DNA: TGTGCCAGCAAACGGGACAGGGCCTCCTACGAGCAGTACTTC. This sequence encodes CASKRDRASYEQYF.

This chain links TRBV11-2 with TRBJ2-2; D is unclear. V was shortened by 4 bases and J by 0 bases, with 12 bases between the two germline ends. The germline V gene has CDR1 SGHAT and CDR2 FQNNGV. CDR3 length equals 16 residues. CDR3 coding DNA: TGTGCCAGCAGCTCCCTCGGACCGTCGAACACCGGGGAGCTGTTTTTT. It specifies CASSSLGPSNTGELFF.

This clone was seen more than once but under ten times. The V gene is TRBV11-2, the J gene TRBJ2-4; TRBD1 matches 7 bases. With 6 bases clipped from V and 4 bases from J, the junction kept 6 bases outside the gene matches. Germline V gives CDR1 SGHAT, CDR2 FQNNGV. The CDR3 has 14 amino acids. The CDR3 region has the DNA TGTGCCAGCAGAAGCACAGGGGCGAAAAACATTCAGTACTTC. Its translation is CASRSTGAKNIQYF.

The J gene is TRBJ1-1, the V gene TRBV10-1; D remains unclear. The CDR3 sequence is 14 residues long. Trimming stripped 5 bases from V and 5 bases from J, with 15 bases between. CDR1 is WNHNN, CDR2 SYGVQD, per germline (reference sequence). The CDR3 is CASSLRWFRTEAFF. Here the CDR3 DNA reads TGCGCCAGCAGTCTGAGGTGGTTTCGGACTGAAGCTTTCTTT.

V usage is TRBV5-3 and J usage is TRBJ1-1, with D perhaps matching TRBD1 (6 bases). TRBV5-3 is annotated as an ORF whose role is uncertain. The CDR3 sequence is 18 residues long. V was trimmed by 3 bases and J by 0 bases, leaving 21 bases between them. This CDR3 is CARSWTRGRLLMNTEAFF. The DNA for the CDR3 is TGTGCCAGAAGCTGGACCAGGGGAAGATTGCTCATGAACACTGAAGCTTTCTTT.

The gene calls are TRBV5-6 and TRBJ1-3; a possible D gene is TRBD1 (5 bases). V lost 5 bases to trimming and J lost 0 bases, with 9 bases between them. The CDR3 is 14 residues long. CDR1 and CDR2 from the germline V gene are SGHDT and YYEEEE. The CDR3: CASSSTVSGNTIYF. In DNA, the CDR3 is TGTGCCAGCAGTTCGACAGTCTCTGGAAACACCATATATTTT.

This chain links TRBV11-2 with TRBJ2-5; 9 bases fit TRBD2. This CDR3 region has 16 residues. CDR1 SGHAT and CDR2 FQNNGV come from the germline V gene. J was trimmed by 3 bases and V by 3 bases; bases with no gene match: 8. CDR3 bases: TGTGCCAGCAGCTTCAGCGTGCAGCGGGGGGAAGAGACCCAGTACTTC. Its protein is CASSFSVQRGEETQYF.

The V gene is TRBV5-6, the J gene TRBJ2-3; TRBD1 matches 10 bases. The V gene's germline CDR1 is SGHDT and CDR2 YYEEEE. The length of the CDR3 is 16 residues. With V trimmed by 4 bases and J by 8 bases, 13 bases remained unmatched. The CDR3 DNA follows: TGTGCCAGCAGCCTAGGACAGGGGGACCCACAGGGTACGCAGTATTTT. Translated, it gives CASSLGQGDPQGTQYF.

The chain has TRBV7-8 and TRBJ1-1, with a tentative D call TRBD1 (5 bases). The CDR3 runs to 15 residues. Trimming left V 0 bases short and J 4 bases short, with 12 bases between. Germline assignment: CDR1 SGHVS and CDR2 FQNEAQ. Here the CDR3 DNA reads TGTGCCAGCAGCTTAGCGGGGGGGAGGGGCACTGAAGCTTTCTTT. It is translated as CASSLAGGRGTEAFF.

This clone was found a few times. The V and J genes are TRBV25-1 and TRBJ1-1, with a tentative D call TRBD1 (6 bases). Germline CDR1 reads MGHDK; CDR2 reads SYGVNS. The V gene lost 4 bases and the J gene lost 4 bases, with 10 bases spanning the gap. This CDR3 has 13 residues. The CDR3 DNA sequence: TGTGCCAGCAGTGGACAGGTTCGCACTGAAGCTTTCTTT. This codes for CASSGQVRTEAFF.

V and J are TRBV5-5 and TRBJ2-1; 11 bases are shared with TRBD1. The CDR3 is made up of 15 amino acids. The trim removed 5 bases at V and 10 bases at J, leaving 11 bases unmatched. Germline lookup yields CDR1 SGHKS and CDR2 YYEKEE (reference sequence). In DNA form, the CDR3 reads TGTGCCAGCAGACCCCGGGACAGGGGGTCGGGGGAGCAGTTCTTC. It specifies CASRPRDRGSGEQFF.

The chain uses TRBV2 and TRBJ2-5, with D unresolved. Between the trimmed V and J ends, which lost 6 bases and 7 bases, there was a span of 12 bases. The CDR3 sequence is 12 residues long. The germline gives CDR1 SNHLY, CDR2 FYNNEI. This CDR3 is CASRPHLGTQYF. The CDR3 DNA sequence: TGTGCCAGCAGACCACATCTTGGGACCCAGTACTTC.

The rearrangement uses TRBV5-6 and TRBJ2-6, with D tentatively TRBD2 (5 bases). V lost 2 bases to trimming and J lost 4 bases, with 7 bases between them. The CDR3 contains 14 residues. Germline loops: CDR1 SGHDT, CDR2 YYEEEE. Here the CDR3 DNA reads TGTGCCAGCAGCTTAAGCGGAGGGGCCAACGTCCTGACTTTC. Its protein product is CASSLSGGANVLTF.

The V and J genes are TRBV5-4 and TRBJ2-3, with 9 positions matching TRBD2. This CDR3 is 15 amino acids long. From germline, CDR1 is SGHNT and CDR2 YYREEE (reference sequence). J gave up 0 bases and V 3 bases, and 2 bases lay outside the gene matches. Written as DNA, the CDR3 is TGTGCCAGCAGCTCCGCGGGGGGGAGCACAGATACGCAGTATTTT. Its translation: CASSSAGGSTDTQYF.

CDR3 coding DNA: TGTGCCAGCAGCCACGGGACAGGGGGGAGCAATCAGCCCCAGCATTTT. Translated, it gives CASSHGTGGSNQPQHF. This sequence joins TRBV7-9 and TRBJ1-5, with 11 nucleotides matching TRBD1. The ends lost 5 bases at V and 1 base at J; junction bases unmatched: 4. The CDR3 has 16 amino acids. Germline V CDR1 and CDR2: SEHNR, FQNEAQ (reference sequence).

The rearrangement joins TRBV5-1 to TRBJ2-4, with a tentative D call TRBD1 (6 bases). In germline, CDR1 is SGHRS, CDR2 YFSETQ. The CDR3 covers 14 residues. Trimming left V 0 bases short and J 8 bases short, with 12 bases between. Written as DNA, the CDR3 is TGCGCCAGCAGCTTGGTGGACAGTAGGGACATTCAGTACTTC. It codes for CASSLVDSRDIQYF.

The chain recombines TRBV19 with TRBJ2-2; perhaps TRBD2 as D (6 bases). CDR3 length equals 15 residues. In germline, CDR1 is LNHDA, CDR2 SQIVND (reference sequence). V was shortened by 7 bases and J by 4 bases, with 16 bases between the two germline ends. The CDR3 region is CASTKRAGITGELFF. CDR3 nucleotides: TGTGCCAGTACTAAGCGGGCAGGGATCACCGGGGAGCTGTTTTTT.

J is TRBJ1-2 and V is TRBV9; 9 nucleotides agree with TRBD1. CDR3 length equals 12 residues. J lost 9 bases, V lost 9 bases, and 9 bases had no gene match. CDR1 SGDLS and CDR2 YYNGEE come from the germline V gene. The CDR3 loop reads CAKDRGGPSYTF. The DNA of the CDR3 is TGTGCCAAGGACAGGGGAGGGCCGAGCTACACCTTC.

The chain links TRBV7-9 to TRBJ2-7; D ambiguous. Germline loops: CDR1 SEHNR, CDR2 FQNEAQ (reference sequence). V was cut by 4 bases and J by 6 bases, with 7 bases left in between. CDR3 length: 11 amino acids. The CDR3 region is CASSSPSEQYF. As DNA, the CDR3 is TGTGCCAGCAGCTCCCCGAGCGAGCAGTACTTC.

The chain employs TRBV28 and TRBJ1-6; D call uncertain. Trimming took 7 bases from V and 5 from J, leaving 9 bases between them. Germline loops: CDR1 MDHEN, CDR2 SYDVKM. The CDR3 contains 13 residues. CDR3 sequence reads: CASNRVDNSPLHF. The DNA of the CDR3 is TGTGCCAGCAACCGAGTAGATAATTCACCCCTCCACTTT.

V and J are TRBV10-3 and TRBJ2-2; possible D gene TRBD1, 6 bases. CDR3 size: 15 residues. The germline V and J ends were trimmed by 6 bases and 4 bases, with 15 bases remaining between them. Germline CDR1 reads ENHRY; CDR2 reads SYGVKD. In DNA, the CDR3 is TGTGCCATCAGATCGGACAGTGGGAGCACCGGGGAGCTGTTTTTT. This translates into CAIRSDSGSTGELFF.